These 18 T cell receptor beta chains share one sample of origin, sequenced in a study of T-cell memory formation after mild COVID-19. TCRdb redid the calling of the 5' RACE reads with MiXCR, one entry per CDR3 protein. This sample has some 410,000 distinct CDR3 sequences, with about 25% found just once. Sequenced material: PBMCs or a T cell subset sorted from them (not recorded which). The source is an adult woman who had mild COVID-19 (a few samples of this study predate the infection). Cell type and time point are not known.

This clonotype showed up just a few times. The chain uses TRBV5-6 and TRBJ2-3, with 7 bases aligning to TRBD2. There are 16 residues in the CDR3. Germline CDR1 and CDR2: SGHDT and YYEEEE. V trimming: 4 bases; J trimming: 2 bases; junction bases outside the gene matches: 10. In nucleotides, the CDR3 is TGTGCCAGCAGCCCCGGGGGGATAGCGGTCACAGATACGCAGTATTTT. Residues: CASSPGGIAVTDTQYF.

V and J are TRBV12-3 or TRBV12-4 and TRBJ2-4, with D perhaps TRBD1 (6 bases). The V gene lost 3 bases and the J gene lost 0 bases, with 15 bases spanning the gap. The CDR3 sequence is 17 residues long. The CDR3 DNA reads TGTGCCAGCAGTTTTCAAGGACAGACTTTAGCCAAAAACATTCAGTACTTC. This codes for CASSFQGQTLAKNIQYF.

This clonotype was seen only a few times. The chain is built from TRBV7-9 and TRBJ1-4, with a possible D match to TRBD1 (5 bases). CDR1 and CDR2 (germline): SEHNR, FQNEAQ (reference sequence). The CDR3 spans 16 residues. Trimming shortened V by 5 bases and J by 3 bases, and 16 bases separated the two germline ends. The CDR3 sequence: CASSPGNGGSNEKLFF. The CDR3 coding sequence is TGTGCCAGCAGCCCAGGCAATGGGGGATCTAATGAAAAACTGTTTTTT.

V and J are TRBV29-1 and TRBJ2-1; the D call may be TRBD1 or TRBD2 (5 bases each). Germline CDR1 SQVTM, CDR2 ANQGSEA. This CDR3 contains 16 residues. The V end was cut by 0 bases, the J end by 8 bases, with 20 bases between. CDR3 DNA sequence: TGCAGCGTTGAAGAGGCTGAGACAATGTGGGACGATGAGCAGTTCTTC. Protein sequence: CSVEEAETMWDDEQFF.

This clonotype was picked up a small number of times. The gene calls are TRBV30 and TRBJ1-6; TRBD1 agrees at 8 bases. The ends lost 2 bases at V and 8 bases at J; junction bases unmatched: 5. The CDR3 runs to 14 residues. Germline-derived CDR1 and CDR2 are GTSNPN and SVGIG (reference sequence). CDR3 sequence (DNA): TGTGCCTGGAGTACGACAGGGGTTGATTCACCCCTCCACTTT. This encodes CAWSTTGVDSPLHF.

This chain connects TRBV15 to TRBJ2-1; D perhaps matches TRBD2 (6 bases). This CDR3 is 15 amino acids long. Per the germline V gene, CDR1 is LNHNV and CDR2 is YYDKDF (reference sequence). The ends were cut back, 0 bases at V and 9 bases at J, with 15 bases in the middle. The CDR3 nucleotides are TGTGCCACCAGCAGAGATCGGTCGCGGGATGCTGAGCAGTTCTTC. Its protein product is CATSRDRSRDAEQFF.

The gene calls are TRBV23-1 and TRBJ2-1; a possible D gene is TRBD1 (6 bases). TRBV23-1 is flagged as an ORF with uncertain function. This CDR3 region has 14 residues. Between the trimmed V and J ends, which lost 6 bases and 5 bases, there was a span of 14 bases. CDR3 sequence: CASRNDRSNNEQFF. The CDR3 DNA reads as TGCGCCAGCAGAAATGACAGGTCCAACAATGAGCAGTTCTTC.

The chain has TRBV7-8 and TRBJ2-1; 10 bases are a match to TRBD2. Germline trimming cut 8 bases from V and 6 bases from J; bases unmatched to any gene: 13. Germline CDR1 reads SGHVS; CDR2 reads FQNEAQ. CDR3 length: 16 amino acids. The CDR3 sequence is CASVPHRASGSNEQFF. The CDR3 coding sequence is TGTGCCAGCGTCCCCCACCGCGCTAGCGGGAGCAATGAGCAGTTCTTC.

The V gene is TRBV12-3 or TRBV12-4, the J gene TRBJ2-1; D perhaps matches TRBD2 (6 bases). The V end was cut by 5 bases, the J end by 9 bases, with 17 bases between. The CDR3 runs 14 residues. CDR3 nucleotides: TGTGCCAGCAGTCTATTGACTAGGGCAAGTGAGCAGTTCTTC. Its translation is CASSLLTRASEQFF.

There are a few counts of this clonotype. The rearrangement joins TRBV7-9 to TRBJ2-5; D is unclear. In germline, CDR1 is SEHNR, CDR2 FQNEAQ (reference sequence). Trimming pared 3 bases from V and 4 bases from J, leaving 15 bases between. The CDR3 runs 15 residues. The CDR3 sequence: CASSFLLVLGETQYF. The CDR3 coding sequence is TGTGCCAGCAGCTTCCTCCTGGTGTTGGGAGAGACCCAGTACTTC.

V usage is TRBV5-1 and J usage is TRBJ1-2; perhaps TRBD1 as D (5 bases). This CDR3 comprises 14 residues. Per germline, CDR1 SGHRS and CDR2 YFSETQ. Trimming stripped 0 bases from V and 3 bases from J, with 9 bases between. The CDR3 nucleotides read TGCGCCAGCAGCTTGGGAGGGGCTGACTATGGCTACACCTTC. It encodes CASSLGGADYGYTF. Variable domain in full (rest from reference TRBV5-1 and TRBJ1-2): KAGVTQTPRYLIKTRGQQVTLSCSPISGHRSVSWYQQTPGQGLQFLFEYFSETQRNKGNFPGRFSGRQFSNSRSEMNVSTLELGDSALYLCASSLGGADYGYTFGSGTRLTVV.

This chain links TRBV20-1 with TRBJ1-2, with 7 bases fitting TRBD1. Germline CDR1 DFQATT, CDR2 SNEGSKA (reference sequence). This CDR3 spans 15 amino acids. With V trimmed by 3 bases and J by 0 bases, 7 bases remained unmatched. The CDR3 DNA is TGCAGTGCTAGCAAAGGGACAGACTCTAACTATGGCTACACCTTC. It codes for CSASKGTDSNYGYTF.

This clonotype was picked up many times. The rearrangement joins TRBV12-3 or TRBV12-4 to TRBJ2-4; TRBD2 matches 7 bases. The V and J ends lost 3 bases and 0 bases, in that order; junction bases with no gene match: 5. This CDR3 comprises 16 residues. The CDR3 DNA follows: TGTGCCAGCAGTTTCTCTGCGGGAGTAGCCAAAAACATTCAGTACTTC. This translates into CASSFSAGVAKNIQYF.

This clonotype came up a few times. The chain combines TRBV12-3 or TRBV12-4 with TRBJ2-5; 9 bases are a match to TRBD2. The trim removed 7 bases at V and 5 bases at J, leaving 17 bases unmatched. CDR3 size: 17 residues. This CDR3 reads CASIKRLAGSGGETQYF. The CDR3 DNA reads TGTGCCAGCATCAAACGGCTAGCGGGATCTGGGGGGGAGACCCAGTACTTC.

This clonotype was found a few times. J is TRBJ2-3 and V is TRBV3-1, with TRBD2 identical over 11 bases. V was pared by 6 bases and J by 2 bases, with 16 bases of the junction left unmatched. In germline, CDR1 is LGHDT, CDR2 YNNKEL (reference sequence). The CDR3 runs 19 residues. The CDR3 sequence: CASRPAPGLAALPTDTQYF. The CDR3 bases are TGTGCCAGCAGACCTGCCCCGGGACTAGCGGCTCTGCCCACAGATACGCAGTATTTT.

This clonotype came up a few times. The chain recombines TRBV14 with TRBJ1-2; D is undetermined. Germline-derived CDR1 and CDR2 are SGHDN and FVKESK. The CDR3 is made up of 13 amino acids. The V end lost 0 bases, the J end lost 10 bases, and 12 bases lay between the germline ends. CDR3 sequence reads: CASSQEGKGPYTF. CDR3 coding DNA: TGTGCCAGCAGCCAAGAGGGTAAAGGACCCTACACCTTC.

This clonotype was counted only a few times. The J gene is TRBJ2-1, the V gene TRBV7-8; 9 bases map to TRBD2. Germline lookup yields CDR1 SGHVS and CDR2 FQNEAQ. Losses at the gene ends were 1 base for V and 7 bases for J; bases not matched to a gene: 14. The CDR3 covers 18 residues. CDR3 sequence: CASSLDYFGELAGNEQFF. The DNA of the CDR3 is TGTGCCAGCAGCTTAGATTATTTCGGCGAACTAGCGGGTAATGAGCAGTTCTTC.

This clonotype has just a few counts. V usage is TRBV12-3 or TRBV12-4 and J usage is TRBJ2-2; 12 bases fit TRBD2. V shed 6 bases, J shed 6 bases, and the junction held 5 bases outside the gene matches. The CDR3 is 15 amino acids. CDR3 loop: CASSWGLAGAGELFF. DNA of the CDR3: TGTGCCAGCAGCTGGGGACTAGCGGGCGCCGGGGAGCTGTTTTTT.